Below are 15 T cell receptor beta chains sequenced from a single sample in a study of OX40 agonist ivuxolimab in advanced cancers. TCRdb keeps only in-frame clones here, not all; method: immunoSEQ multiplex PCR. This table has about 49,000 clones, roughly 94% appearing once. Sample: CD4+ or CD8+ T cells sorted from blood, taken in a trial of the OX40 agonist ivuxolimab. The source of these receptors is an adult with an advanced solid tumor such as melanoma, head and neck, liver or kidney cancer.

The chain couples TRBV11-2 to TRBJ2-2; D might be TRBD2 (5 bases). Germline-derived CDR1 and CDR2 are SGHAT and FQNNGV. The CDR3 totals 15 residues. Trimming removed 5 bases at V and 2 bases at J, with 12 bases between. Here the CDR3 DNA reads TGTGCCAGCAGCCCCGGGGTCGGAAACACCGGGGAGCTGTTTTTT. Its translation is CASSPGVGNTGELFF.

This CDR3 reads CASSSGDRGDQETQYF. CDR3 nucleotide sequence: TGTGCCAGCAGCTCCGGGGACAGGGGCGACCAAGAGACCCAGTACTTC. The gene calls are TRBV7-9 and TRBJ2-5, with 10 bases aligning to TRBD1. The trim removed 4 bases at V and 0 bases at J, leaving 5 bases unmatched. Germline CDR1 is SEHNR and CDR2 is FQNEAQ (reference sequence). The CDR3 is 16 residues long.

This chain joins TRBV25-1 and TRBJ1-1, with D hard to call. V was pared by 4 bases and J by 7 bases, with 10 bases between. There are 12 residues in the CDR3. CDR1 and CDR2 (germline): MGHDK, SYGVNS. The chain's CDR3 is CASSGQLGEAFF. In DNA, the CDR3 is TGTGCCAGCAGTGGACAACTGGGTGAAGCTTTCTTT.

V is TRBV27 and J is TRBJ1-1, with 10 bases lining up with TRBD1. V trimming: 10 bases; J trimming: 6 bases; junction bases outside the gene matches: 8. This CDR3 region has 13 residues. Germline V CDR1 and CDR2: MNHEY, SMNVEV (reference sequence). CDR3 in amino acids: CAIGTGAVSEAFF. The CDR3 nucleotides read TGTGCCATCGGGACAGGGGCGGTCTCTGAAGCTTTCTTT.

The chain couples TRBV2 to TRBJ1-2; TRBD1 agrees at 8 bases. The V gene end was trimmed by 6 bases and the J gene end by 2 bases; junction bases not matched to a gene: 5. Per germline, CDR1 SNHLY and CDR2 FYNNEI. The CDR3 sequence is 14 residues long. CDR3 sequence (DNA): TGTGCCAGCAGGGTGACAGGGGCCAACTATGGCTACACCTTC. The encoded protein is CASRVTGANYGYTF.

V gene TRBV27 combines with J gene TRBJ2-7; 12 bases align to TRBD1. J lost 7 bases, V lost 5 bases, and 6 bases had no gene match. Germline values: CDR1 MNHEY, CDR2 SMNVEV (reference sequence). The CDR3 consists of 14 residues. CDR3 protein: CASSAGTGGLEQYF. CDR3 coding DNA: TGTGCCAGCAGTGCGGGGACAGGGGGCTTGGAGCAGTACTTC.

V usage is TRBV9 and J usage is TRBJ1-1; the D is unclear. CDR1 is SGDLS and CDR2 is YYNGEE in the germline V gene. The CDR3 length is 17 residues. Trimming took off 0 bases at V and 0 bases at J, with 15 bases between the two ends. CDR3 sequence reads: CASSVGPEGSLNTEAFF. The CDR3, as DNA: TGTGCCAGCAGCGTAGGCCCCGAAGGCAGCTTGAACACTGAAGCTTTCTTT.

The chain links TRBV5-4 to TRBJ2-3; 13 bases agree with TRBD2. CDR1 SGHNT and CDR2 YYREEE come from the germline V gene (reference sequence). The CDR3 length is 17 residues. The V and J ends lost 4 bases and 4 bases, in that order; junction bases with no gene match: 9. The CDR3 nucleotides read TGTGCCAGCAGCCCGACTAGCGGGAGGACCCGGGCAGATACGCAGTATTTT. Protein sequence: CASSPTSGRTRADTQYF.

The CDR3 region is CASSPGAGGTEAFF. The DNA of the CDR3 is TGTGCCAGCAGCCCCGGGGCAGGGGGCACTGAAGCTTTCTTT. The rearrangement joins TRBV7-3 to TRBJ1-1; TRBD1 aligns across 7 bases. With 5 bases clipped from V and 4 bases from J, the junction kept 7 bases outside the gene matches. The CDR3 covers 14 residues. Per germline, CDR1 SGHTA and CDR2 FQGTGA.

This clone was recorded only once. The chain is built from TRBV27 and TRBJ2-7; tentative D call: TRBD2 (6 bases). The length of the CDR3 is 14 residues. CDR1 and CDR2 (germline): MNHEY, SMNVEV (reference sequence). V lost 3 bases to trimming and J lost 2 bases, with 11 bases between them. Here the CDR3 reads CASSFNSGTYEQYF. The CDR3 DNA sequence: TGTGCCAGCAGTTTCAATAGCGGAACCTACGAGCAGTACTTC.

The chain couples TRBV6-1 to TRBJ1-2, with TRBD1 identical over 9 bases. V trimming: 6 bases; J trimming: 4 bases; junction bases outside the gene matches: 9. The germline gives CDR1 MNHNS, CDR2 SASEGT. There are 15 residues in the CDR3. The CDR3 DNA is TGTGCCAGCAGGAACGACAGGGGGATTTTCTATGGCTACACCTTC. Its protein product is CASRNDRGIFYGYTF.

The chain combines TRBV5-6 with TRBJ2-5, with D perhaps TRBD2 (5 bases). With 1 base removed from V and 5 bases from J, the gap between germline ends came to 21 bases. The CDR3 consists of 17 residues. Per the germline V gene, CDR1 is SGHDT and CDR2 is YYEEEE. CDR3 in amino acids: CASSLTLPTGIAETQYF. The DNA for the CDR3 is TGTGCCAGCAGCTTGACTTTACCTACGGGAATAGCGGAGACCCAGTACTTC.

This chain uses TRBV5-5 with TRBJ2-3; D is possibly TRBD1 (6 bases). CDR1 and CDR2 from the germline V gene are SGHKS and YYEKEE (reference sequence). The CDR3 length is 14 residues. The V gene lost 5 bases and the J gene lost 6 bases, with 16 bases spanning the gap. This CDR3 reads CASSELQGFDTQYF. CDR3 DNA sequence: TGTGCCAGCAGTGAACTACAGGGTTTTGATACGCAGTATTTT.

V usage is TRBV4-1 and J usage is TRBJ2-7, with D perhaps matching TRBD1 (6 bases). Germline CDR1 and CDR2: MGHRA and YSYEKL. There are 15 residues in the CDR3. Trimming took 0 bases from V and 2 from J, leaving 11 bases between them. The CDR3 region is CASSQENRVAYEQYF. The CDR3 coding sequence is TGCGCCAGCAGCCAAGAGAACAGGGTAGCCTACGAGCAGTACTTC.

J is TRBJ2-5 and V is TRBV6-5, with D uncertain. This CDR3 is 14 amino acids long. V dropped 0 bases and J dropped 5 bases, with 10 bases sitting between them. CDR1 is MNHEY and CDR2 is SVGAGI in the germline V gene. The CDR3 sequence is CASSYSFLGETQYF. In nucleotides, the CDR3 is TGTGCCAGCAGTTACTCGTTCCTGGGGGAGACCCAGTACTTC.